Each of the 11 T cell receptor beta chains below was sequenced from the same sample in a study of T-cell reconstitution after alpha-beta-depleted transplantation in children. It was with unique molecular identifiers that the TCRbeta library was prepared. One entry per CDR3 protein results from TCRdb running MiXCR on the PCR reads. Of hundreds of thousands of distinct CDR3 sequences in the sample, around 15% are singletons; the top ten hold approximately 29%. The material sequenced was PBMCs, mostly from graft donor cells, taken 360 days after TCRalphabeta/CD19-depleted stem cell transplant. The receptor set was obtained from a boy under three years old who had a stem cell transplant for Wiskott-Aldrich syndrome, so the T cells may come from the graft donor.

The chain carries TRBV20-1 and TRBJ2-1, with 7 bases lining up with TRBD1. The CDR3 contains 12 residues. Per germline, CDR1 DFQATT and CDR2 SNEGSKA (reference sequence). V was pared by 8 bases and J by 1 base, with 2 bases of the junction left unmatched. The CDR3 DNA follows: TGCAGTTCGACAGGGTCCTACAATGAGCAGTTCTTC. This translates into CSSTGSYNEQFF.

This clonotype came up once. This sequence joins TRBV12-3 or TRBV12-4 and TRBJ2-5; D is ambiguous. Trimming took 0 bases from V and 5 from J, leaving 13 bases between them. The CDR3 consists of 15 residues. CDR3: CASSLARRSGETQYF. The CDR3 nucleotides are TGTGCCAGCAGTTTAGCGCGCAGGAGTGGGGAGACCCAGTACTTC.

This clonotype showed up just a few times. The chain joins TRBV7-9 to TRBJ2-1; 11 bases match TRBD2. Looked up from germline, CDR1 is SEHNR and CDR2 is FQNEAQ (reference sequence). CDR3 length equals 16 residues. Trimming at V came to 5 bases and at J to 4 bases, leaving 7 bases not matched to a gene. The CDR3 DNA is TGTGCCAGCAGCCTTAGCGGGAGGGCCGGGTACAATGAGCAGTTCTTC. Its translation is CASSLSGRAGYNEQFF.

This clonotype was seen repeatedly, ten times or more. This chain connects TRBV7-9 to TRBJ2-2; unclear D gene. Germline CDR1 SEHNR, CDR2 FQNEAQ (reference sequence). The CDR3 covers 13 residues. V lost 6 bases and J 0 bases, leaving 5 bases between the germline ends. The CDR3 region has the DNA TGTGCCAGCAGGGGAACGAACACCGGGGAGCTGTTTTTT. It specifies CASRGTNTGELFF.

This clonotype was seen only a few times. The J gene is TRBJ2-5, the V gene TRBV20-1; D is tentatively TRBD1 or TRBD2 (5 bases each). V gave up 3 bases and J gave up 5 bases, with 13 bases separating them. The germline V gene encodes CDR1 DFQATT and CDR2 SNEGSKA (reference sequence). The CDR3 runs to 13 residues. For the CDR3, the DNA is TGCAGTGCTAGGGGGACGCAAGGCGAGACCCAGTACTTC. Translating it yields CSARGTQGETQYF.

This clonotype was recorded a few times. The chain has TRBV20-1 and TRBJ2-1, with D possibly TRBD1 on 6 matching bases. V was pared by 4 bases and J by 0 bases, with 10 bases between. Germline lookup yields CDR1 DFQATT and CDR2 SNEGSKA (reference sequence). The CDR3 runs to 14 residues. The CDR3 loop is CSAIHRASYNEQFF. Written as DNA, the CDR3 is TGCAGTGCTATCCACAGGGCCTCCTACAATGAGCAGTTCTTC.

This clonotype has a count of ten or more. The V gene is TRBV18, the J gene TRBJ2-4; a weak D match, TRBD2 (5 bases). Trimming pared 0 bases from V and 8 bases from J, leaving 11 bases between. The germline V gene has CDR1 KGHSH and CDR2 LQKENI. The CDR3 covers 14 residues. The CDR3 region is CASSPPPSGHIQYF. The CDR3 DNA follows: TGTGCCAGCTCACCACCGCCCAGCGGTCACATTCAGTACTTC.

This clonotype was counted a few times. The V call is TRBV20-1, the J call TRBJ2-7; possibly TRBD2 for D (7 bases). Germline V gene data show CDR1 as DFQATT and CDR2 as SNEGSKA (reference sequence). The CDR3 extends over 13 amino acids. The V end lost 5 bases, the J end lost 1 base, and 12 bases lay between the germline ends. CDR3 in amino acids: CSAPRGRSYEQYF. CDR3 in DNA: TGCAGTGCTCCGCGGGGGCGATCCTACGAGCAGTACTTC.

The V and J genes are TRBV4-3 and TRBJ2-1; no reliable D call. The CDR3 consists of 14 residues. Germline-derived CDR1 and CDR2 are LGHNA and YSLEER. The V end lost 0 bases, the J end lost 7 bases, and 10 bases lay between the germline ends. In DNA form, the CDR3 reads TGCGCCAGCAGCCAAGAAGTGTCGGAGAATGAGCAGTTCTTC. Its translation is CASSQEVSENEQFF.

This clonotype has only a few counts. J is TRBJ2-4 and V is TRBV28, with 9 bases matching TRBD1. Trimming at V came to 2 bases and at J to 9 bases, leaving 8 bases not matched to a gene. This CDR3 spans 15 amino acids. Germline assignment: CDR1 MDHEN and CDR2 SYDVKM. Written as DNA, the CDR3 is TGTGCCAGCAGTTTACCCGGGACAGGGTGGAGCATTCAGTACTTC. It yields the protein CASSLPGTGWSIQYF.

There are many counts of this clonotype. The chain carries TRBV5-4 and TRBJ2-3; D unresolved. The CDR3 has 13 residues. Germline-derived CDR1 and CDR2 are SGHNT and YYREEE (reference sequence). V lost 2 bases, J lost 3 bases, and 7 bases lay in between. The CDR3 DNA follows: TGTGCCAGCAGCTTCATCCAGACAGATACGCAGTATTTT. Translated, it gives CASSFIQTDTQYF.